This is a list of T cell receptor beta chains from one sample in a study of T cell repertoires in cytomegalovirus infection. TCRdb passed the reads through MiXCR, listing each CDR3 protein once. The sample contains more than 350,000 distinct CDR3 sequences, around 32% of which appear only once. The sequenced sample consisted of PBMCs. The receptor source for this set is a human donor in good health (CMV status not recorded). Some clones in this sample may be carry-over from other donors' samples. CDR3s include the opening cysteine and the closing phenylalanine or tryptophan.

TRBV15 | CATSRAPGTARTDTQYF
TRBV7-9 | CASSLNGPDTQYF
TRBV7-2 | CASSLAGAGGKDTQYF
TRBV6-2/TRBV6-3 | CASSYSYPVLDPNEQFF
TRBV20-1 | CSRQVANTGELFF
TRBV11-1 | CASSFPAGSTGELFF
TRBV5-1 | CASRSRAYPMGYTF
TRBV28 | CASSLPTSAGIITRTDTQYF
TRBV5-6 | CASSVHGGTQYF
TRBV7-9 | CASSPAELYYNEQFF
TRBV12-3/TRBV12-4 | CASSPPSTKRSYEQYF
TRBV7-2 | CASSLLISSYNSPLHF
TRBV12-5 | CASGLGPRGNTEAFF
TRBV6-5 | CASSSRRETQYF
TRBV11-2 | CASSTSPGTSLYKEQFF
TRBV28 | CASTRPIGTVDEQFF
TRBV4-2 | CASSPPTDYGYTF
TRBV19 | CASSIGGQGWAAKNIQYF
TRBV4-3 | CASSQDWGNANYGYTF
TRBV12-3/TRBV12-4 | CASSTESSSYEQYF
TRBV24-1 | CATGTTGNQPQHF
TRBV12-3/TRBV12-4 | CASRTSGGPIGELFF
TRBV7-8 | CASSFDSSNYGYTF
TRBV27 | CASSLFGHDRSSETQYF
TRBV6-1 | CASSFPTEYSNQPQHF
TRBV7-2 | CASSRTLYNSPLHF
TRBV28 | CASRSSGQTTYEQYF
TRBV6-2/TRBV6-3 | CASSYSTASSYEQYF
TRBV20-1 | CSAKSLDTFYGYTF
TRBV7-2 | CASSLLTAAHGYTF
TRBV7-2 | CASSLHPSTGMTGELFF
TRBV6-2/TRBV6-3 | CASIISGQENTGELFF
TRBV6-2/TRBV6-3 | CASSYTAYSGGNNEQFF
TRBV27 | CASSRDRGQNTEAFF
TRBV12-3/TRBV12-4 | CASSLGRTTEAFF
TRBV28 | CASSFSGNEKLFF
TRBV2 | CASSDVGTGTREQYF
TRBV7-2 | CASSLEWLNTEAFF
TRBV7-6 | CASSFIPGTGGGYTF
TRBV7-9 | CASTAPLGVDTEAFF
TRBV5-1 | CASTQGARNSPLHF
TRBV29-1 | CSVEEWAAAYGYTF
TRBV27 | CASSLTGYTGELFF